The 7 T cell receptor beta chains below come from one sample, sequenced in a study of patients and donors after allogeneic stem cell transplantation. TCRdb analysed the RT-PCR reads with MiXCR anew, one entry per CDR3 protein. Of fewer than 250,000 distinct CDR3 sequences in the sample, roughly 13% are singletons; the top ten hold roughly 11%. Input material: blood, either unsorted or a sorted T cell fraction (not recorded which). All receptors come from a human donor who was either an allogeneic HSCT recipient or a stem cell or donor lymphocyte infusion donor (not recorded which). It is not recorded whose cells these are; they may come from a transplant donor.

The chain links TRBV2 to TRBJ1-1; a weak D match, TRBD1 (6 bases). The germline V gene has CDR1 SNHLY and CDR2 FYNNEI. Trimming took off 5 bases at V and 0 bases at J, with 10 bases between the two ends. The CDR3 covers 14 residues. As DNA, the CDR3 is TGTGCCAGCAGTTACAGGGTAATGAACACTGAAGCTTTCTTT. It encodes CASSYRVMNTEAFF.

This clonotype was recorded a few times. The chain links TRBV2 to TRBJ1-6, with a tentative D call TRBD1 (5 bases). With 7 bases removed from V and 2 bases from J, the gap between germline ends came to 12 bases. CDR1 and CDR2 (germline): SNHLY, FYNNEI. This CDR3 contains 15 residues. CDR3 sequence: CASTETATYNSPLHF. The CDR3 bases are TGTGCCAGCACTGAGACAGCAACCTATAATTCACCCCTCCACTTT.

A few counts support this clonotype. The genes are TRBV7-8 and TRBJ2-1; possibly TRBD1 or TRBD2 for D (5 bases each). V lost 1 base and J lost 11, with 21 bases in between. Per germline, CDR1 SGHVS and CDR2 FQNEAQ. The CDR3 loop spans 16 amino acids. The DNA of the CDR3 is TGTGCCAGCAGCTTAGTGTCGGGAAAGGTGGGGCTGAAGCAGTTCTTC. It codes for CASSLVSGKVGLKQFF.

This clonotype appeared a few times. The chain employs TRBV3-1 and TRBJ1-2; D call uncertain. The CDR3 is made up of 14 amino acids. Trimming took off 0 bases at V and 7 bases at J, with 12 bases between the two ends. CDR1 LGHDT and CDR2 YNNKEL come from the germline V gene (reference sequence). Here the CDR3 reads CASSQEASPAGYTF. CDR3 coding DNA: TGTGCCAGCAGCCAAGAGGCCAGTCCTGCTGGCTACACCTTC.

This chain links TRBV11-3 with TRBJ1-1; D is unresolved. CDR3 length equals 13 residues. Germline lookup yields CDR1 SGHNT and CDR2 YENEEA. Trimming removed 2 bases at V and 6 bases at J, with 10 bases between. CDR3 DNA: TGTGCCAGCAGCTTATACAGCGCCGCTGAAGCTTTCTTT. The encoded protein is CASSLYSAAEAFF.

This clonotype was counted between two and nine times. The chain employs TRBV2 and TRBJ2-2; 8 bases align to TRBD1. This CDR3 comprises 16 residues. V lost 1 base, J lost 4 bases, and 5 bases stayed unmatched. Per germline, CDR1 SNHLY and CDR2 FYNNEI. The CDR3 nucleotides are TGTGCCAGCAGTGAAGGACAGGGGAGGTTCACCGGGGAGCTGTTTTTT. Translated: CASSEGQGRFTGELFF.

In its sample, this clonotype was seen many times. V is TRBV28 and J is TRBJ1-1; weak D call: TRBD1 (6 bases). The CDR3 spans 14 residues. CDR1 and CDR2 from the germline V gene are MDHEN and SYDVKM. Between the trimmed V and J ends, which lost 5 bases and 3 bases, there was a span of 13 bases. Here the CDR3 reads CASSLLGGYTEAFF. In DNA, the CDR3 is TGTGCCAGCAGTCTCCTAGGGGGATACACTGAAGCTTTCTTT. Filled out from reference TRBV28 and TRBJ1-1, the complete variable domain reads DVKVTQSSRYLVKRTGEKVFLECVQDMDHENMFWYRQDPGLGLRLIYFSYDVKMKEKGDIPEGYSVSREKKERFSLILESASTNQTSMYLCASSLLGGYTEAFFGQGTRLTVV.